Following are 21 T cell receptor beta chains from one sample sequenced in a study of PD-L1 blockade in urothelial cancer. Time point defined: pretreatment peripheral blood. The table came from immunoSEQ multiplex PCR; TCRdb's copy has only in-frame clones and leaves some out. Seen here are approximately 67,000 clones, 70% to 90% observed once, and the top ten hold more than 12%. Here the sequenced sample was PBMCs, taken around atezolizumab (anti-PD-L1) treatment. Receptor source: a man aged 55-75 years with urothelial cancer.

DNA of the CDR3: TGTGCCAGCGTGCGGGTCTTTGCTCACTCTGGGGCCAACGTCCTGACTTTC. Protein: CASVRVFAHSGANVLTF. This rearrangement joins TRBV27 to TRBJ2-6, with D tentatively TRBD2 (5 bases). CDR1 and CDR2 (germline): MNHEY, SMNVEV (reference sequence). With 8 bases removed from V and 0 bases from J, the gap between germline ends came to 17 bases. The CDR3 spans 17 residues.

The rearrangement joins TRBV13 to TRBJ1-3; D perhaps matches TRBD1 (5 bases). CDR1 and CDR2 (germline): PRHDT, FYEKMQ (reference sequence). The CDR3 totals 16 residues. V was cut by 3 bases and J by 1 base, with 13 bases left in between. This CDR3 is CASSFRSDMSGNTIYF. CDR3 DNA sequence: TGTGCCAGCAGCTTCCGCTCGGACATGTCTGGAAACACCATATATTTT.

V gene TRBV5-5 combines with J gene TRBJ2-3; 12 nucleotides match TRBD2. Germline V lookup: CDR1 SGHKS, CDR2 YYEKEE (reference sequence). V shed 3 bases and J 6 bases; nucleotides not matched to a gene: 14. The CDR3 is made up of 18 amino acids. The CDR3 DNA follows: TGTGCCAGCAGCTGGGGACTAGCGGGTACACCACCCCCCGATACGCAGTATTTT. It specifies CASSWGLAGTPPPDTQYF.

The V and J genes are TRBV5-6 and TRBJ2-5, with 8 bases identical to TRBD1. The germline V gene has CDR1 SGHDT and CDR2 YYEEEE. The CDR3 loop spans 13 amino acids. After removal of 4 bases from V and 5 bases from J, the junction contained 4 bases not matched to a gene. CDR3 amino acids: CASSADREETQYF. The CDR3 region has the DNA TGTGCCAGCAGCGCGGACAGGGAGGAGACCCAGTACTTC. The complete variable domain, with remaining parts taken from reference TRBV5-6 and TRBJ2-5, reads DAGVTQSPTHLIKTRGQQVTLRCSPKSGHDTVSWYQQALGQGPQFIFQYYEEEERQRGNFPDRFSGHQFPNYSSELNVNALLLGDSALYLCASSADREETQYFGPGTRLLVL.

The chain recombines TRBV6-6 with TRBJ1-3, with D perhaps TRBD1 (5 bases). This CDR3 comprises 15 residues. The V end lost 0 bases, the J end lost 4 bases, and 10 bases lay between the germline ends. Germline V gene sequence: CDR1 MNHNY, CDR2 SVGAGI (reference sequence). The CDR3, as DNA: TGTGCCAGCAGTTACTCGGCAGGGTTGGGAAACACCATATATTTT. Protein sequence: CASSYSAGLGNTIYF.

This clone was observed once. V is TRBV29-1 and J is TRBJ1-2; 7 bases map to TRBD1. The trim removed 6 bases at V and 8 bases at J, leaving 9 bases unmatched. The germline V gene has CDR1 SQVTM and CDR2 ANQGSEA. CDR3 length equals 12 residues. CDR3 DNA sequence: TGCAGCGTGGGACAGCCCGTTTGGGGCTACACCTTC. Protein sequence: CSVGQPVWGYTF.

V gene TRBV7-2 combines with J gene TRBJ2-6; tentative D call: TRBD2 (5 bases). This CDR3 comprises 13 residues. Germline lookup yields CDR1 SGHTA and CDR2 FQGNSA. V shed 5 bases and J shed 4 bases, with 6 bases lying between them. The CDR3 here is CASSSGGANVLTF. In nucleotides, the CDR3 is TGTGCCAGCAGCAGCGGCGGGGCCAACGTCCTGACTTTC.

The chain couples TRBV5-1 to TRBJ1-2; a possible D gene is TRBD1 (5 bases). Germline V gene sequence: CDR1 SGHRS, CDR2 YFSETQ. V was cut by 0 bases and J by 6 bases, with 12 bases left in between. The CDR3 runs 14 residues. CDR3 protein: CASSLERGIHGYTF. CDR3 in DNA: TGCGCCAGCAGCTTGGAAAGGGGAATTCATGGCTACACCTTC.

The rearrangement joins TRBV14 to TRBJ2-7; TRBD1 is a possible D gene (6 bases). This CDR3 is 15 amino acids long. The ends were cut back, 4 bases at V and 0 bases at J, with 13 bases in the middle. Germline assignment: CDR1 SGHDN and CDR2 FVKESK. CDR3 residues: CASSLWAGASYEQYF. The CDR3 DNA reads TGTGCCAGCAGCCTCTGGGCAGGGGCCTCCTACGAGCAGTACTTC.

The rearrangement joins TRBV5-1 to TRBJ1-1; TRBD1 matches at 10 bases. V shed 0 bases and J 5 bases; nucleotides not matched to a gene: 4. Germline CDR1 is SGHRS and CDR2 is YFSETQ. The length of the CDR3 is 15 residues. The chain's CDR3 is CASSLGGQGRTEAFF. The CDR3 DNA follows: TGCGCCAGCAGCTTGGGGGGACAGGGGAGAACTGAAGCTTTCTTT.

The V call is TRBV5-1, the J call TRBJ1-2, with 8 nucleotides matching TRBD1. The length of the CDR3 is 14 residues. The germline V gene has CDR1 SGHRS and CDR2 YFSETQ. V lost 0 bases to trimming and J lost 8 bases; unmatched junction nucleotides: 6. CDR3 sequence (DNA): TGCGCCAGCAGCTTGGGGCAGGGGGCAGAGGGCTACACCTTC. Its translation: CASSLGQGAEGYTF.

In this sample, this clone turned up a few times. The chain joins TRBV5-6 to TRBJ1-2; 12 nucleotides line up with TRBD1. The CDR3 has 15 amino acids. Looked up from germline, CDR1 is SGHDT and CDR2 is YYEEEE. With V trimmed by 4 bases and J by 8 bases, 9 bases remained unmatched. The CDR3 coding sequence is TGTGCCAGCAGCCCACTTCTCGGGACAGGGGGCGGCTACACCTTC. Protein product: CASSPLLGTGGGYTF.

V usage is TRBV30 and J usage is TRBJ1-2; 7 bases agree with TRBD1. With 2 bases clipped from V and 5 bases from J, the junction kept 11 bases outside the gene matches. The CDR3 has 15 residues. From germline, CDR1 is GTSNPN and CDR2 SVGIG (reference sequence). This CDR3 is CAWSRQGVNIYGYTF. In DNA form, the CDR3 reads TGTGCCTGGAGTCGCCAGGGGGTAAATATTTATGGCTACACCTTC.

This clone was seen just once. The chain joins TRBV4-1 to TRBJ2-1; D remains ambiguous. The CDR3 contains 17 residues. Germline V gives CDR1 MGHRA, CDR2 YSYEKL. Deletions cut 5 bases from V and 0 bases from J, with 17 bases between. The CDR3: CASSTSPSASSYNEQFF. DNA of the CDR3: TGCGCCAGCAGCACCTCTCCCAGCGCGAGCTCCTACAATGAGCAGTTCTTC.

For the CDR3, the DNA is TGTGCCAGCACCCGACAGGGCTTTGGCTCACCCCTCCACTTT. Its protein product is CASTRQGFGSPLHF. The chain carries TRBV7-2 and TRBJ1-6; TRBD1 aligns across 7 bases. The ends lost 7 bases at V and 10 bases at J; junction bases unmatched: 10. From germline, CDR1 is SGHTA and CDR2 FQGNSA. CDR3 length: 14 residues. Based on the CDR3 plus reference TRBV7-2 and TRBJ1-6, the full variable domain is GAGVSQSPSNKVTEKGKDVELRCDPISGHTALYWYRQSLGQGLEFLIYFQGNSAPDKSGLPSDRFSAERTGGSVSTLTIQRTQQEDSAVYLCASTRQGFGSPLHFGNGTRLTVT.

As regards this clone: A much larger clone lies one base from this, so it may be a read error. In this CDR3 the conserved last residue, phenylalanine or tryptophan, is missing, so a read error is likely. V is TRBV6-6 and J is TRBJ2-7, with a possible D match to TRBD2 (6 bases). V lost 6 bases to trimming and J lost 4 bases, with 13 bases between them. CDR3 length: 13 amino acids. Per germline, CDR1 MNHNY and CDR2 SVGAGI (reference sequence). The CDR3 DNA reads TGTGCCAGCAGACTCCGGGACTCGTACGAGCAGTACCTC. Translating it yields CASRLRDSYEQYL.

The V gene is TRBV19, the J gene TRBJ1-1; D unclear. The CDR3 loop spans 14 amino acids. Germline V CDR1 and CDR2: LNHDA, SQIVND (reference sequence). The V end lost 6 bases, the J end lost 4 bases, and 15 bases lay between the germline ends. CDR3 sequence: CASRQSAASTEAFF. The DNA of the CDR3 is TGTGCCAGTAGGCAGTCTGCGGCTAGCACTGAAGCTTTCTTT.

This clone was found once. The V call is TRBV2, the J call TRBJ1-1, with TRBD1 matching 11 bases. CDR1 SNHLY and CDR2 FYNNEI come from the germline V gene. CDR3 size: 16 residues. Trimming removed 4 bases from V and 5 bases from J; junction bases left unmatched: 9. DNA for the CDR3: TGTGCCAGCAGTGCTCTCCCGGACAGGGGGCGGACTGAAGCTTTCTTT. Protein: CASSALPDRGRTEAFF.

The chain uses TRBV18 and TRBJ1-4; maybe TRBD1 (6 bases). Between the trimmed V and J ends, which lost 5 bases and 7 bases, there was a span of 11 bases. The CDR3 runs 13 residues. The germline V gene has CDR1 KGHSH and CDR2 LQKENI. The CDR3 sequence is CASSRQASEKLFF. For the CDR3, the DNA is TGTGCCAGCTCAAGACAGGCCTCTGAAAAACTGTTTTTT.

This clone has more than one count but fewer than ten. This chain connects TRBV7-9 to TRBJ2-7; possible D gene TRBD2, 6 bases. The CDR3 sequence is 12 residues long. Germline lookup yields CDR1 SEHNR and CDR2 FQNEAQ (reference sequence). Trimming left V 8 bases short and J 4 bases short, with 12 bases between. The chain's CDR3 is CASAGLLYEQYF. The DNA for the CDR3 is TGTGCCAGCGCGGGACTTTTATACGAGCAGTACTTC.

V gene TRBV5-6 combines with J gene TRBJ2-3; TRBD2 aligns across 10 bases. Trimming took 0 bases from V and 1 from J; bases not matched to a gene: 5. The V gene's germline CDR1 is SGHDT and CDR2 YYEEEE. The CDR3 loop spans 17 amino acids. The CDR3 sequence is CASSLGLAGEGTDTQYF. The DNA for the CDR3 is TGTGCCAGCAGCTTGGGGCTAGCGGGGGAGGGCACAGATACGCAGTATTTT.